Below are 27 T cell receptor beta chains sequenced from a single sample in a study of post-analysis software for immune sequencing data. Study results and caveats: When patients were compared with controls, a handful of TRBV segments were more frequent, TRBV5-6, TRBV5-1 and TRBV20-1 among them.

Their specific antigens are unknown. The authors incorporated unique molecular identifiers into the TCR beta cDNA libraries. TCRdb independently ran MiXCR on the PCR reads; one entry per CDR3 protein. In the table there are 500,000 to 600,000 distinct CDR3 sequences, 44% of which are singletons. Sequenced input: blood. These receptors were collected from a girl aged 5-17 years with multiple sclerosis.

The rearrangement joins TRBV5-1 to TRBJ2-1; D is uncertain. Germline V CDR1 and CDR2: SGHRS, YFSETQ. V was pared by 2 bases and J by 7 bases, with 7 bases between. The CDR3 length is 12 residues. This CDR3 is CASSFTFNEQFF. Here the CDR3 DNA reads TGCGCCAGCAGCTTTACCTTTAATGAGCAGTTCTTC.

The chain employs TRBV5-6 and TRBJ1-1; the match to TRBD1 covers 8 bases. Trimming at V came to 0 bases and at J to 2 bases, leaving 3 bases not matched to a gene. The CDR3 consists of 15 residues. In germline, CDR1 is SGHDT, CDR2 YYEEEE. The CDR3 sequence: CASSLAQGANTEAFF. CDR3 nucleotides: TGTGCCAGCAGCTTGGCGCAGGGGGCAAACACTGAAGCTTTCTTT.

In this sample, this clonotype turned up once. The chain combines TRBV5-5 with TRBJ2-5, with D possibly matching TRBD1 (6 bases). With the DNA end fitting TRBJ2-7 better, the J assignment may be wrong. The germline gives CDR1 SGHKS, CDR2 YYEKEE (reference sequence). CDR3 length equals 14 residues. CDR3 in amino acids: CASSPVPGEYEQYF. In nucleotides, the CDR3 is TGTGCCAGCAGCCCGGTGCCAGGGGAATACGAGCAGTACTTC.

This clonotype showed up just a few times. This rearrangement joins TRBV27 to TRBJ1-1; D unresolved. V dropped 5 bases and J dropped 1 base, with 20 bases sitting between them. The germline V gene has CDR1 MNHEY and CDR2 SMNVEV (reference sequence). The CDR3 spans 17 residues. The CDR3 is CASSPTQTFGSNTEAFF. The CDR3 DNA sequence: TGTGCCAGCAGTCCAACCCAAACATTCGGGTCGAACACTGAAGCTTTCTTT.

V is TRBV5-1 and J is TRBJ1-1; 11 bases line up with TRBD1. J lost 5 bases, V lost 0 bases, and 12 bases had no gene match. CDR1 and CDR2 (germline): SGHRS, YFSETQ. This CDR3 is 18 amino acids long. CDR3 region: CASSLGLGQGARGTEAFF. CDR3 DNA sequence: TGCGCCAGCAGCTTGGGTCTAGGACAGGGGGCGAGGGGGACTGAAGCTTTCTTT.

CDR3 region: CASTVGLSDNEQFF. CDR3 DNA sequence: TGTGCCAGCACCGTGGGGCTATCGGACAATGAGCAGTTCTTC. The chain links TRBV28 to TRBJ2-1; the D gene is possibly TRBD1 (5 bases). The CDR3 has 14 amino acids. Germline CDR1 and CDR2: MDHEN and SYDVKM. V was trimmed by 7 bases and J by 5 bases, leaving 15 bases between them. The complete variable domain, with remaining parts taken from reference TRBV28 and TRBJ2-1, reads DVKVTQSSRYLVKRTGEKVFLECVQDMDHENMFWYRQDPGLGLRLIYFSYDVKMKEKGDIPEGYSVSREKKERFSLILESASTNQTSMYLCASTVGLSDNEQFFGPGTRLTVL.

J is TRBJ2-1 and V is TRBV30; 13 nucleotides align to TRBD2. V dropped 5 bases and J dropped 6; count of bases not matched to a gene: 4. CDR1 is GTSNPN, CDR2 SVGIG, per germline (reference sequence). CDR3 length: 14 residues. CDR3 residues: CAWARLAGGNEQFF. CDR3 in DNA: TGTGCCTGGGCAAGACTAGCGGGAGGCAATGAGCAGTTCTTC.

Details on this clonotype: It may be a read error: a sequence one base away is much more abundant. DNA of the CDR3: TGTGCCAGCAGCTTAAGGGCTAGCGGGAGGTACGAGCAGTACTTC. It encodes CASSLRASGRYEQYF. The chain couples TRBV7-8 to TRBJ2-7, with TRBD2 matching 11 bases. Germline V gene data show CDR1 as SGHVS and CDR2 as FQNEAQ. The CDR3 is 15 amino acids. J gave up 4 bases and V 2 bases, and 4 bases lay outside the gene matches.

This sequence joins TRBV7-7 and TRBJ2-1; D may be TRBD2 (6 bases). Trimming took off 5 bases at V and 5 bases at J, with 22 bases between the two ends. The germline V gene encodes CDR1 SSHAT and CDR2 FNYEAQ (reference sequence). The CDR3 totals 17 residues. The CDR3 region is CASSRLGLPWRDNEQFF. CDR3 in DNA: TGTGCCAGCAGCCGACTGGGACTCCCCTGGAGGGACAATGAGCAGTTCTTC.

The rearrangement joins TRBV6-6 to TRBJ2-5; 11 bases are shared with TRBD1. Per germline, CDR1 MNHNY and CDR2 SVGAGI (reference sequence). This CDR3 region has 15 residues. J lost 6 bases, V lost 7 bases, and 10 bases had no gene match. The CDR3 DNA follows: TGTGCCAGCACCCTCGGGGACAGGGGGATGAAGACCCAGTACTTC. Amino acids: CASTLGDRGMKTQYF.

This clonotype was found a few times. J is TRBJ1-1 and V is TRBV29-1, with D hard to call. V lost 1 base, J lost 7 bases, and 7 bases lay in between. Germline V CDR1 and CDR2: SQVTM, ANQGSEA. This CDR3 has 11 amino acids. The CDR3 loop is CSVEGTHEAFF. DNA of the CDR3: TGCAGCGTTGAAGGAACGCATGAAGCTTTCTTT.

This clonotype was seen only a few times. The CDR3 loop is CASSLTGTSIADTQYF. DNA of the CDR3: TGCGCCAGCAGCCTTACCGGGACTAGTATTGCAGATACGCAGTATTTT. The rearrangement links TRBV5-1 to TRBJ2-3; 8 bases agree with TRBD2. The germline gives CDR1 SGHRS, CDR2 YFSETQ. The V and J ends lost 4 bases and 4 bases, in that order; junction bases with no gene match: 11. This CDR3 comprises 16 residues.

The chain couples TRBV4-1 to TRBJ2-5; 13 nucleotides agree with TRBD2. The CDR3 runs to 16 residues. Trimming removed 2 bases from V and 2 bases from J; junction bases left unmatched: 2. The germline V gene has CDR1 MGHRA and CDR2 YSYEKL. CDR3 nucleotide sequence: TGCGCCAGCAGCCAAATGGGACTAGCGGGACAAGAGACCCAGTACTTC. It codes for CASSQMGLAGQETQYF.

The chain carries TRBV27 and TRBJ2-7; TRBD2 matches 11 bases. Germline V CDR1 and CDR2: MNHEY, SMNVEV (reference sequence). The CDR3 runs 15 residues. V gave up 2 bases and J gave up 6 bases; unmatched junction bases: 6. The CDR3 DNA reads as TGTGCCAGCAGTTTACTGACTAGCGGGACGATCGAGCAGTACTTC. Encoded protein: CASSLLTSGTIEQYF.

The chain recombines TRBV5-1 with TRBJ2-1; TRBD2 agrees at 13 bases. The ends lost 1 base at V and 8 bases at J; junction bases unmatched: 15. The CDR3 runs to 19 residues. CDR1 and CDR2 from the germline V gene are SGHRS and YFSETQ. Here the CDR3 reads CASSLKPDKGLAGVDEQFF. In DNA form, the CDR3 reads TGCGCCAGCAGCTTGAAACCCGATAAAGGACTAGCGGGAGTGGATGAGCAGTTCTTC.

The sample holds a few counts of this clonotype. The genes are TRBV12-3 or TRBV12-4 and TRBJ2-3; D may be TRBD2 (6 bases). Trimming removed 5 bases from V and 2 bases from J, with 14 bases in between. The CDR3 totals 15 residues. The CDR3 region is CASSPRVAATDTQYF. CDR3 DNA sequence: TGTGCCAGCAGTCCCCGGGTAGCGGCCACAGATACGCAGTATTTT.

This rearrangement joins TRBV7-2 to TRBJ2-1; tentatively, D is TRBD1 or TRBD2 (5 bases each). The V gene's germline CDR1 is SGHTA and CDR2 FQGNSA. V lost 2 bases and J 7 bases, leaving 15 bases between the germline ends. CDR3 length: 15 residues. Here the CDR3 DNA reads TGTGCCAGCAGCTTAAGTGTGGGACCCGGTAATGAGCAGTTCTTC. Its translation is CASSLSVGPGNEQFF.

This clonotype showed up just a few times. The chain is built from TRBV7-9 and TRBJ2-1, with a possible D match to TRBD2 (6 bases). Trimming left V 5 bases short and J 7 bases short, with 12 bases between. Germline CDR1 reads SEHNR; CDR2 reads FQNEAQ (reference sequence). The CDR3 is made up of 13 amino acids. The CDR3 nucleotides are TGTGCCAGCAGCCCCGGGGGTTTTAATGAGCAGTTCTTC. Amino acid sequence: CASSPGGFNEQFF.

As regards this clonotype: At one end, the junction sequence differs from germline, possibly due to a read error. The V gene is TRBV28, the J gene TRBJ1-2; TRBD1 agrees at 10 bases. The germline V gene has CDR1 MDHEN and CDR2 SYDVKM. The CDR3 sequence is 13 residues long. CDR3 DNA sequence: TGTGTCAGCAGTTTGGGACAGGGGTATGGCTACACCTTC. The encoded protein is CVSSLGQGYGYTF.

There are a few counts of this clonotype. V usage is TRBV4-1 and J usage is TRBJ2-1, with a possible D match to TRBD2 (5 bases). This CDR3 is 14 amino acids long. Trimming shortened V by 9 bases and J by 0 bases, and 12 bases separated the two germline ends. Germline CDR1 reads MGHRA; CDR2 reads YSYEKL. The CDR3 here is CASGGGPSYNEQFF. CDR3 in DNA: TGCGCCAGTGGTGGAGGCCCCTCCTACAATGAGCAGTTCTTC.

This clonotype was detected only a few times. V usage is TRBV24-1 and J usage is TRBJ1-2, with no clear D. Between the trimmed V and J ends, which lost 3 bases and 3 bases, there was a span of 7 bases. CDR1 is KGHDR and CDR2 is SFDVKD in the germline V gene. CDR3 length equals 13 residues. Written as DNA, the CDR3 is TGTGCCACCAGTGATGGTACAGACTATGGCTACACCTTC. Translating it yields CATSDGTDYGYTF.

The chain employs TRBV6-5 and TRBJ1-2; possible D gene TRBD1, 6 bases. Germline V lookup: CDR1 MNHEY, CDR2 SVGAGI. The CDR3 runs to 13 residues. The V gene lost 6 bases and the J gene lost 3 bases, with 11 bases spanning the gap. CDR3 sequence: CASRIGQHYGYTF. The CDR3 DNA is TGTGCCAGCAGGATTGGACAGCACTATGGCTACACCTTC.

This clonotype was observed a few times. The chain carries TRBV10-3 and TRBJ2-6; either TRBD1 or TRBD2 may supply D (5 bases each). Trimming left V 10 bases short and J 0 bases short, with 28 bases between. Germline V lookup: CDR1 ENHRY, CDR2 SYGVKD. The length of the CDR3 is 20 residues. The CDR3 sequence: CATATGSGTRGNSGANVLTF. The CDR3 DNA reads as TGTGCCACCGCGACGGGTTCGGGGACCAGAGGCAACTCTGGGGCCAACGTCCTGACTTTC.

The rearrangement uses TRBV4-1 and TRBJ2-7; the D gene is possibly TRBD1 (7 bases). The V gene lost 1 base and the J gene lost 2 bases, with 15 bases spanning the gap. Germline loops: CDR1 MGHRA, CDR2 YSYEKL. This CDR3 has 16 amino acids. CDR3 DNA sequence: TGCGCCAGCAGCCAAGCGCCCGGCAGGGGGGCCTACGAGCAGTACTTC. It specifies CASSQAPGRGAYEQYF.

This sequence joins TRBV7-9 and TRBJ1-5; D gene unclear. The CDR3 extends over 15 amino acids. V lost 4 bases and J 0 bases, leaving 10 bases between the germline ends. The germline gives CDR1 SEHNR, CDR2 FQNEAQ (reference sequence). The CDR3, as DNA: TGTGCCAGCAGCTCTATGGACGGTAGCAATCAGCCCCAGCATTTT. This codes for CASSSMDGSNQPQHF.

Concerning this clonotype itself: Sequence at one end of the junction differs from germline and may be a read error. This chain joins TRBV7-2 and TRBJ2-4, with 7 bases lining up with TRBD2. Germline V gives CDR1 SGHTA, CDR2 FQGNSA. The CDR3 has 15 residues. The CDR3 bases are TGTGCCTGCAGCTCCACGGGGGGAGCCAAAAACATTCAGTACTTC. Encoded protein: CACSSTGGAKNIQYF. Filled out from reference TRBV7-2 and TRBJ2-4, the complete variable domain reads GAGVSQSPSNKVTEKGKDVELRCDPISGHTALYWYRQSLGQGLEFLIYFQGNSAPDKSGLPSDRFSAERTGGSVSTLTIQRTQQEDSAVYLCACSSTGGAKNIQYFGAGTRLSVL.

V and J are TRBV20-1 and TRBJ2-4; D possibly uses TRBD1 or TRBD2 (5 bases each). Trimming pared 3 bases from V and 2 bases from J, leaving 14 bases between. This CDR3 contains 15 residues. CDR1 and CDR2 from the germline V gene are DFQATT and SNEGSKA (reference sequence). The CDR3 region is CSARSGTMSKNIQYF. The CDR3 DNA follows: TGCAGTGCTAGGTCAGGGACGATGTCCAAAAACATTCAGTACTTC.